The 27 T cell receptor beta chains reported below all come from one sample, sequenced in a study of regulatory T cells in long-lasting Graves disease. iRepertoire HTBI primers and Arm-PCR of CDR3 regions built TCR beta libraries. TCRdb independently ran MiXCR on the multiplex PCR reads; one entry per CDR3 protein. The sample records a few hundred thousand distinct CDR3 sequences, roughly 12% being singletons. As for time point: newly diagnosed GD, antithyroid drugs for less than 3 months. RNA from PBMCs was the source of the TCR library. A further study also used this sample, focusing on T cells in Graves' hyperthyroidism and ophthalmopathy.

The sample consisted of peripheral blood mononuclear cells (PBMCs), taken at new diagnosis, from a patient treated with antithyroid drugs. The receptors were gathered from a young woman with Graves disease.

This clonotype was recorded at least ten times. V is TRBV2 and J is TRBJ2-2, with D possibly TRBD1 on 5 matching bases. Germline V gives CDR1 SNHLY, CDR2 FYNNEI. This CDR3 has 13 amino acids. Trimming stripped 6 bases from V and 7 bases from J, with 12 bases between. CDR3 nucleotides: TGTGCCAGCAGCGCAGGGTCTAGCGGGGAGCTGTTTTTT. This encodes CASSAGSSGELFF.

This clonotype showed up many times. The chain couples TRBV27 to TRBJ1-1; D remains ambiguous. The CDR3 extends over 17 amino acids. With 3 bases removed from V and 4 bases from J, the gap between germline ends came to 21 bases. Germline lookup yields CDR1 MNHEY and CDR2 SMNVEV (reference sequence). The chain's CDR3 is CASSFTISSAGITEAFF. Here the CDR3 DNA reads TGTGCCAGCAGTTTTACTATCAGTTCGGCGGGTATCACTGAAGCTTTCTTT.

In this sample, this clonotype turned up many times. The chain has TRBV7-6 and TRBJ1-1; TRBD1 is a possible D gene (5 bases). The CDR3 extends over 15 amino acids. Germline-derived CDR1 and CDR2 are SGHVS and FNYEAQ. V was pared by 1 base and J by 1 base, with 10 bases between. CDR3 nucleotide sequence: TGTGCCAGCAGCTTAGAGGCCAGGGAGAACACTGAAGCTTTCTTT. Translating gives CASSLEARENTEAFF.

This clonotype was picked up many times. The rearrangement joins TRBV24-1 to TRBJ2-1, with 13 bases matching TRBD2. V lost 0 bases, J lost 4 bases, and 5 bases stayed unmatched. Per germline, CDR1 KGHDR and CDR2 SFDVKD. This CDR3 region has 18 residues. This chain's CDR3 is CATSDLSGTSGNYNEQFF. CDR3 in DNA: TGTGCCACCAGTGATTTGTCCGGGACTAGCGGGAATTACAATGAGCAGTTCTTC.

This clonotype was counted many times. The chain is built from TRBV7-2 and TRBJ1-1; the D gene is possibly TRBD1 (5 bases). The length of the CDR3 is 14 residues. Trimming cost V 0 bases and J 5 bases, with 10 bases left between them. CDR1 and CDR2 (germline): SGHTA, FQGNSA. CDR3 bases: TGTGCCAGCAGCTTAGCGGGGGGGACGACTGAAGCTTTCTTT. Its translation: CASSLAGGTTEAFF.

Regarding this clonotype: This may stem from a read error, because a much larger clone lies one nucleotide away. This chain connects TRBV24-1 to TRBJ2-1; D not certain. The CDR3 is 16 residues long. Per germline, CDR1 KGHDR and CDR2 SFDVKD. As DNA, the CDR3 is TGTGCCATCAGTGATTCCACATCTGGGTCTTCGGGTGAGCAGTTCTTC. Translating gives CAISDSTSGSSGEQFF.

This clonotype has only a few counts. The chain has TRBV27 and TRBJ2-5, with D tentatively TRBD2 (6 bases). Germline V gene lookup returns CDR1 MNHEY and CDR2 SMNVEV (reference sequence). V was clipped by 8 bases and J by 1 base, with 11 bases between them. This CDR3 contains 13 residues. Here the CDR3 DNA reads TGTGCCAGCCGCCGGGGACTCCAAGAGACCCAGTACTTC. It translates to CASRRGLQETQYF.

This clonotype was detected ten times or more. The CDR3 here is CASSLYQGAGPQHF. The CDR3, as DNA: TGTGCCAGCAGTTTGTACCAGGGGGCCGGGCCCCAGCATTTT. V and J are TRBV28 and TRBJ1-5; 8 nucleotides line up with TRBD1. Germline values: CDR1 MDHEN, CDR2 SYDVKM. The J segment lost 9 bases and the V segment lost 3 bases, leaving 7 bases of the junction unmatched. The CDR3 totals 14 residues.

This clonotype has ten or more counts. This sequence joins TRBV24-1 and TRBJ2-1; D is uncertain. V lost 5 bases and J lost 2, with 15 bases in between. This CDR3 is built from 16 residues. From germline, CDR1 is KGHDR and CDR2 SFDVKD. DNA of the CDR3: TGTGCCACCAGTGCCCATCTAGAGAGCGCCTACAATGAGCAGTTCTTC. Translating gives CATSAHLESAYNEQFF.

This clonotype was seen at least ten times. The chain links TRBV11-2 to TRBJ2-7, with 8 bases identical to TRBD2. CDR1 and CDR2 from the germline V gene are SGHAT and FQNNGV. The trim removed 6 bases at V and 3 bases at J, leaving 7 bases unmatched. This CDR3 is built from 14 residues. Written as DNA, the CDR3 is TGTGCCAGCAGGGGGACTAGTCCTAGCTACGAGCAGTACGTC. Translated, it gives CASRGTSPSYEQYV.

In its sample, this clonotype was seen a few times. This rearrangement joins TRBV29-1 to TRBJ2-6; a weak D match, TRBD1 (6 bases). Trimming left V 6 bases short and J 0 bases short, with 12 bases between. The CDR3 has 15 amino acids. Germline CDR1 reads SQVTM; CDR2 reads ANQGSEA. CDR3 nucleotide sequence: TGCAGCGTCTTAGGGGGTGACTCTGGGGCCAACGTCCTGACTTTC. Protein: CSVLGGDSGANVLTF.

The table lists this clonotype with many counts. V gene TRBV18 combines with J gene TRBJ1-2, with TRBD1 as a possible D gene (5 bases). The V end lost 6 bases, the J end lost 7 bases, and 9 bases lay between the germline ends. Germline V gene sequence: CDR1 KGHSH, CDR2 LQKENI. The CDR3 extends over 11 amino acids. This chain's CDR3 is CASSSGFGYTF. The CDR3 region has the DNA TGTGCCAGCTCGTCAGGGTTTGGCTACACCTTC.

The chain has TRBV19 and TRBJ1-1; D is unresolved. The CDR3 contains 13 residues. The germline gives CDR1 LNHDA, CDR2 SQIVND (reference sequence). V was trimmed by 7 bases and J by 0 bases, leaving 9 bases between them. CDR3 loop: CASMKGLNTEAFF. In DNA form, the CDR3 reads TGTGCCAGTATGAAGGGTCTGAACACTGAAGCTTTCTTT.

This clonotype has at least ten counts. The rearrangement joins TRBV11-2 to TRBJ2-1; 11 positions agree with TRBD2. Germline assignment: CDR1 SGHAT and CDR2 FQNNGV. The CDR3 is made up of 18 amino acids. V lost 0 bases to trimming and J lost 7 bases; unmatched junction nucleotides: 11. The CDR3 DNA is TGTGCCAGCAGCTTAGATAGGACTAGCGGGTTTAAAGTGAATGAGCAGTTCTTC. Amino acids: CASSLDRTSGFKVNEQFF.

There are many counts of this clonotype. V usage is TRBV20-1 and J usage is TRBJ1-4, with 7 bases matching TRBD1. Per germline, CDR1 DFQATT and CDR2 SNEGSKA (reference sequence). This CDR3 has 13 amino acids. Trimming took 4 bases from V and 7 from J; bases not matched to a gene: 6. The CDR3 region is CSATDRVGEKLFF. The CDR3 DNA is TGCAGTGCTACTGACAGGGTGGGTGAAAAACTGTTTTTT.

Ten or more counts support this clonotype. The V and J genes are TRBV12-3 or TRBV12-4 and TRBJ1-1, with 8 bases aligning to TRBD1. J gave up 1 base and V 6 bases, and 7 bases lay outside the gene matches. The CDR3 loop spans 15 amino acids. CDR3 protein: CASSHGQGWNTEAFF. The CDR3, as DNA: TGTGCCAGCAGCCATGGACAGGGATGGAACACTGAAGCTTTCTTT.

This clonotype was seen a few times. The chain links TRBV12-3 or TRBV12-4 to TRBJ1-1; D is uncertain. This CDR3 is built from 12 residues. The V and J ends lost 8 bases and 1 base respectively, with 8 bases between them. The CDR3 is CASDSGNTEAFF. Here the CDR3 DNA reads TGTGCCAGCGATAGCGGGAACACTGAAGCTTTCTTT.

The chain has TRBV6-1 and TRBJ2-3, with TRBD1 matching over 7 bases. With V trimmed by 6 bases and J by 0 bases, 27 bases remained unmatched. Germline V CDR1 and CDR2: MNHNS, SASEGT. This CDR3 has 22 amino acids. CDR3 protein: CASRQDRPRGPRGRGSTDTQYF. CDR3 nucleotide sequence: TGTGCCAGCAGACAGGACAGGCCTAGGGGCCCCCGTGGAAGGGGGAGCACAGATACGCAGTATTTT.

The chain recombines TRBV7-9 with TRBJ2-7; a possible D gene is TRBD2 (5 bases). CDR3 size: 13 residues. The V end lost 4 bases, the J end lost 5 bases, and 12 bases lay between the germline ends. The V gene's germline CDR1 is SEHNR and CDR2 FQNEAQ (reference sequence). As DNA, the CDR3 is TGTGCCAGCAGCTCATATAAGAGGGACGAGCAGTACTTC. Protein product: CASSSYKRDEQYF.

The chain has TRBV20-1 and TRBJ2-7; 7 bases line up with TRBD2. The ends lost 4 bases at V and 0 bases at J; junction bases unmatched: 15. Germline-derived CDR1 and CDR2 are DFQATT and SNEGSKA (reference sequence). This CDR3 is 17 amino acids long. This CDR3 is CSATKNSGGRSSYEQYF. In nucleotides, the CDR3 is TGCAGTGCTACAAAAAATTCGGGGGGTAGGAGCTCCTACGAGCAGTACTTC.

Concerning this clonotype: This is likely an artifact of a read error, given a far larger clone one base away. This sequence joins TRBV7-2 and TRBJ2-7, with 8 positions matching TRBD2. This CDR3 spans 16 amino acids. With 5 bases clipped from V and 2 bases from J, the junction kept 11 bases outside the gene matches. Per germline, CDR1 SGHTA and CDR2 FQGNSA. In DNA, the CDR3 is TGTGCCAGCAGCCCCCCGGGGGGGAGGGCCACCTACGAGCAGTACTTC. Translating it yields CASSPPGGRATYEQYF.

This clonotype has at least ten counts. The CDR3 bases are TGTGCCACCAGTGGAGCCTCGCAGGGGACGAGCTCCTACAATGAGCAGTTCTTC. This codes for CATSGASQGTSSYNEQFF. The chain recombines TRBV24-1 with TRBJ2-1; possible D gene TRBD1, 6 bases. With 5 bases removed from V and 0 bases from J, the gap between germline ends came to 19 bases. The germline gives CDR1 KGHDR, CDR2 SFDVKD. The CDR3 is 18 amino acids.

The genes are TRBV6-5 and TRBJ1-2; no reliable D call. Trimming pared 2 bases from V and 4 bases from J, leaving 20 bases between. CDR3 length equals 17 residues. Germline V CDR1 and CDR2: MNHEY, SVGAGI. The CDR3 DNA reads TGTGCCAGCAGTTACGACGGCGGTCGACGGAGGACCTATGGCTACACCTTC. Translated: CASSYDGGRRRTYGYTF.

This clonotype came up many times. The chain joins TRBV7-8 to TRBJ1-1; D is unclear. CDR1 and CDR2 from the germline V gene are SGHVS and FQNEAQ. This CDR3 is 13 amino acids long. The V gene lost 3 bases and the J gene lost 1 base, with 6 bases spanning the gap. This chain's CDR3 is CASSFQTNTEAFF. CDR3 in DNA: TGTGCCAGCAGCTTTCAAACGAACACTGAAGCTTTCTTT.

The chain uses TRBV15 and TRBJ2-1, with 7 bases identical to TRBD2. The trim removed 2 bases at V and 9 bases at J, leaving 4 bases unmatched. CDR1 LNHNV and CDR2 YYDKDF come from the germline V gene (reference sequence). The CDR3 contains 13 residues. The CDR3 loop is CATSRNGGGEQFF. CDR3 nucleotides: TGTGCCACCAGCAGAAATGGGGGGGGTGAGCAGTTCTTC.

This clonotype was detected many times. CDR3 in amino acids: CASSRVYGPLNTEAFF. In DNA, the CDR3 is TGTGCCAGCTCCCGTGTATACGGGCCGTTGAACACTGAAGCTTTCTTT. This chain uses TRBV18 with TRBJ1-1; no definite D call. This CDR3 is 16 amino acids long. Germline V lookup: CDR1 KGHSH, CDR2 LQKENI. V shed 6 bases and J shed 0 bases, with 17 bases lying between them.

The V gene is TRBV12-5, the J gene TRBJ2-3, with TRBD2 identical over 8 bases. CDR3 size: 16 residues. CDR1 is LGHNT, CDR2 FRNRAP, per germline. J gave up 4 bases and V 2 bases, and 8 bases lay outside the gene matches. CDR3 residues: CASGLPWAGGSDTQYF. The DNA of the CDR3 is TGTGCTAGTGGTTTGCCCTGGGCGGGGGGTTCAGATACGCAGTATTTT. Looking up the rest from reference TRBV12-5 and TRBJ2-3 gives the full variable domain: DARVTQTPRHKVTEMGQEVTMRCQPILGHNTVFWYRQTMMQGLELLAYFRNRAPLDDSGMPKDRFSAEMPDATLATLKIQPSEPRDSAVYFCASGLPWAGGSDTQYFGPGTRLTVL.